This is a list of T cell receptor beta chains from one sample in a study of T cells in Graves' hyperthyroidism and ophthalmopathy. TCRdb passed the multiplex PCR reads through MiXCR, listing each CDR3 protein once. This sample has approximately 430,000 distinct CDR3 sequences, with less than 20% found just once. The sequencing input was blood. All receptors come from a woman aged 18-30 years with Graves' hyperthyroidism. CDR3s leave out the opening cysteine and the closing phenylalanine or tryptophan. The order of the fields is J gene, V gene, CDR3 protein.

j_gene: TRBJ2-1
v_gene: TRBV7-3
CDR3aa: ASSPWAGAYNEQF

j_gene: TRBJ2-5
v_gene: TRBV6-1
CDR3aa: ASNRQGRETQY

j_gene: TRBJ2-1
v_gene: TRBV2
CDR3aa: ASSGAPRIYNEQF

j_gene: TRBJ1-2
v_gene: TRBV5-1
CDR3aa: ASSSGTENYGYT

j_gene: TRBJ2-2
v_gene: TRBV9
CDR3aa: ASSKAPGELF

j_gene: TRBJ2-7
v_gene: TRBV9
CDR3aa: ASSVEGWEGLHEQY

j_gene: TRBJ1-2
v_gene: TRBV14
CDR3aa: ASSSNTRRGYT

j_gene: TRBJ2-7
v_gene: TRBV5-1
CDR3aa: ASTGGPPYEQY

j_gene: TRBJ2-6
v_gene: TRBV5-5
CDR3aa: ASSNRQGGLSGANVLT

j_gene: TRBJ2-1
v_gene: TRBV9
CDR3aa: ASSRGFRDEQF

j_gene: TRBJ2-7
v_gene: TRBV2
CDR3aa: ASSEGYGLGGYEQY

j_gene: TRBJ1-2
v_gene: TRBV3-1
CDR3aa: ASSRGPYYGYT

j_gene: TRBJ1-1
v_gene: TRBV10-3
CDR3aa: AISGMNTEAF

j_gene: TRBJ2-3
v_gene: TRBV11-3
CDR3aa: ASSLDRATQY

j_gene: TRBJ2-3
v_gene: TRBV5-6
CDR3aa: ASSLAAGGTSTDTQY

j_gene: TRBJ1-2
v_gene: TRBV12-3/TRBV12-4
CDR3aa: ASSATGDYGYT

j_gene: TRBJ1-1
v_gene: TRBV14
CDR3aa: ASSLIGSVNTEAF

j_gene: TRBJ2-7
v_gene: TRBV11-3
CDR3aa: ASSLGLSLGAPYEQY

j_gene: TRBJ2-7
v_gene: TRBV20-1
CDR3aa: SARDSRTSQPHEQY

j_gene: TRBJ2-1
v_gene: TRBV13
CDR3aa: ASTFGRENNEQF

j_gene: TRBJ2-4
v_gene: TRBV12-3/TRBV12-4
CDR3aa: ASSLLGLAGGKDIQY

j_gene: TRBJ2-7
v_gene: TRBV5-1
CDR3aa: ASSRDSTYEQY

j_gene: TRBJ2-7
v_gene: TRBV20-1
CDR3aa: SANPGPSRSEQY

j_gene: TRBJ2-3
v_gene: TRBV7-9
CDR3aa: ASSPSSPDTQY

j_gene: TRBJ2-1
v_gene: TRBV5-1
CDR3aa: ASSLGLALGGEQF

j_gene: TRBJ1-5
v_gene: TRBV15
CDR3aa: ATSRTLNQPQH

j_gene: TRBJ1-3
v_gene: TRBV3-1
CDR3aa: ASSQENVFAGNTIY

j_gene: TRBJ2-2
v_gene: TRBV10-3
CDR3aa: ATGQEANTGELF

j_gene: TRBJ1-2
v_gene: TRBV5-5
CDR3aa: ASSFDWDRSGYT

j_gene: TRBJ1-2
v_gene: TRBV29-1
CDR3aa: SVGYGYT

j_gene: TRBJ2-3
v_gene: TRBV5-1
CDR3aa: ASSVRGVSTDTQY

j_gene: TRBJ2-7
v_gene: TRBV28
CDR3aa: ASSFHPGIGSYEQY

j_gene: TRBJ2-3
v_gene: TRBV20-1
CDR3aa: SARDRLAGYDWTDTQY

j_gene: TRBJ1-2
v_gene: TRBV7-9
CDR3aa: ASSLLQTNYGYT

j_gene: TRBJ1-2
v_gene: TRBV2
CDR3aa: ASSESGTNYGYT

j_gene: TRBJ2-1
v_gene: TRBV5-1
CDR3aa: ASSYGQGSDEQF

j_gene: TRBJ1-3
v_gene: TRBV7-9
CDR3aa: ASSLPDRENTIY

j_gene: TRBJ2-2
v_gene: TRBV2
CDR3aa: ASSEVAGVSTGELF

j_gene: TRBJ1-4
v_gene: TRBV15
CDR3aa: ATSSRTGREKLF

j_gene: TRBJ2-3
v_gene: TRBV7-9
CDR3aa: ASSSGTAADTQY